These 17 T cell receptor beta chains share one sample of origin, sequenced in a study of OX40 agonist ivuxolimab in advanced cancers. Preparation of the library involved the immunoSEQ multiplex PCR assay. TCRdb mirrors the immuneACCESS table, restricted to in-frame sequences. Some clones are absent from its copies; in checked studies, under half trace to an unresolved V gene, and the reason for the others is unknown. The sample includes roughly 87,000 clones, with 80% to 95% observed a single time. The ten largest clones add up to over 8.5% of the sample. The sequenced sample was CD4+ or CD8+ T cells sorted from blood, obtained in a trial of the OX40 agonist ivuxolimab. These receptors were obtained from an adult with an advanced solid tumor such as melanoma, head and neck, liver or kidney cancer.

The chain uses TRBV13 and TRBJ1-1; D gene ambiguous. CDR1 is PRHDT and CDR2 is FYEKMQ in the germline V gene (reference sequence). The CDR3 length is 13 residues. The V and J ends lost 2 bases and 1 base respectively, with 5 bases between them. The CDR3 reads CASSLSENTEAFF. In DNA, the CDR3 is TGTGCCAGCAGCTTATCGGAGAACACTGAAGCTTTCTTT. The full variable domain, its missing parts supplied by reference TRBV13 and TRBJ1-1, is AAGVIQSPRHLIKEKRETATLKCYPIPRHDTVYWYQQGPGQDPQFLISFYEKMQSDKGSIPDRFSAQQFSDYHSELNMSSLELGDSALYFCASSLSENTEAFFGQGTRLTVV.

V usage is TRBV27 and J usage is TRBJ1-2; D is uncertain. Trimming pared 5 bases from V and 5 bases from J, leaving 12 bases between. Germline V gene data show CDR1 as MNHEY and CDR2 as SMNVEV (reference sequence). The CDR3 loop spans 13 amino acids. CDR3 loop: CASSQAGEYGYTF. The DNA of the CDR3 is TGTGCCAGCAGTCAGGCCGGGGAATATGGCTACACCTTC.

V is TRBV11-1 and J is TRBJ2-7, with D perhaps matching TRBD1 or TRBD2 (5 bases each). The ends were cut back, 3 bases at V and 0 bases at J, with 9 bases in the middle. The CDR3 is 14 amino acids. Germline loops: CDR1 SGHAT, CDR2 FQDESV (reference sequence). CDR3: CASSLGGGSYEQYF. CDR3 coding DNA: TGTGCCAGCAGCTTGGGTGGGGGCTCCTACGAGCAGTACTTC. Full variable domain (rest looked up from reference TRBV11-1 and TRBJ2-7): EAEVAQSPRYKITEKSQAVAFWCDPISGHATLYWYRQILGQGPELLVQFQDESVVDDSQLPKDRFSAERLKGVDSTLKIQPAELGDSAMYLCASSLGGGSYEQYFGPGTRLTVT.

The chain employs TRBV5-1 and TRBJ2-3; 9 bases fit TRBD1. Trimming removed 1 base from V and 2 bases from J; junction bases left unmatched: 14. Germline assignment: CDR1 SGHRS and CDR2 YFSETQ. The CDR3 covers 19 residues. The CDR3 protein is CASSLLGGPGQGFTDTQYF. The CDR3 DNA follows: TGCGCCAGCAGCTTGCTGGGGGGACCGGGACAGGGCTTCACAGATACGCAGTATTTT.

V gene TRBV5-4 combines with J gene TRBJ2-5; 8 bases fit TRBD1. Trimming removed 3 bases from V and 5 bases from J; junction bases left unmatched: 6. The CDR3 contains 14 residues. The germline gives CDR1 SGHNT, CDR2 YYREEE (reference sequence). The CDR3 is CASSWDRFWETQYF. CDR3 sequence (DNA): TGTGCCAGCAGCTGGGACAGGTTCTGGGAGACCCAGTACTTC.

V is TRBV5-1 and J is TRBJ1-5, with D tentatively TRBD1 (6 bases). This CDR3 comprises 14 residues. The germline gives CDR1 SGHRS, CDR2 YFSETQ. V lost 0 bases, J lost 2 bases, and 6 bases lay in between. In DNA form, the CDR3 reads TGCGCCAGCAGCTTGGAGGGGGGCAATCAGCCCCAGCATTTT. Translated, it gives CASSLEGGNQPQHF.

V gene TRBV4-1 combines with J gene TRBJ2-7; TRBD2 matches 13 bases. This CDR3 is 17 amino acids long. Germline loops: CDR1 MGHRA, CDR2 YSYEKL. V was clipped by 4 bases and J by 7 bases; unmatched bases: 13. The CDR3 DNA is TGCGCCAGCAGCCTCGAGCCCACTAGCGGGGGGGCTTGGGAGCAGTACTTC. Translating it yields CASSLEPTSGGAWEQYF.

The V call is TRBV4-1, the J call TRBJ2-1, with TRBD1 matching 9 bases. This CDR3 is 14 amino acids long. Trimming removed 4 bases from V and 10 bases from J; junction bases left unmatched: 8. Germline V CDR1 and CDR2: MGHRA, YSYEKL. CDR3 bases: TGCGCCAGCAGCCCGCCCGGGACAGGGTACGAGCAGTTCTTC. Translation: CASSPPGTGYEQFF.

This clone was recorded a few times. DNA of the CDR3: TGTGCCAGTAGTATCGGGGTAGCGGGGTTCGACGAGCAGTACTTC. It yields the protein CASSIGVAGFDEQYF. The chain employs TRBV19 and TRBJ2-7; 8 nucleotides agree with TRBD2. The CDR3 consists of 15 residues. The V and J ends lost 3 bases and 5 bases, in that order; junction bases with no gene match: 9. Germline CDR1 and CDR2: LNHDA and SQIVND (reference sequence).

This chain uses TRBV5-6 with TRBJ1-2; weak D call: TRBD1 (5 bases). In germline, CDR1 is SGHDT, CDR2 YYEEEE. V was clipped by 2 bases and J by 6 bases, with 20 bases between them. This CDR3 contains 16 residues. CDR3: CASSFAARGGLDGYTF. CDR3 nucleotide sequence: TGTGCCAGCAGCTTCGCCGCACGGGGCGGATTGGATGGCTACACCTTC.

The gene calls are TRBV18 and TRBJ2-7; D may correspond to TRBD1 or TRBD2 (5 bases each). V gave up 0 bases and J gave up 0 bases, with 9 bases separating them. The length of the CDR3 is 15 residues. CDR1 and CDR2 from the germline V gene are KGHSH and LQKENI. The DNA of the CDR3 is TGTGCCAGCTCACCACCGCCAGGGAGCTCCTACGAGCAGTACTTC. This translates into CASSPPPGSSYEQYF.

V and J are TRBV13 and TRBJ2-1; D perhaps matches TRBD2 (5 bases). Germline loops: CDR1 PRHDT, CDR2 FYEKMQ (reference sequence). V was cut by 3 bases and J by 4 bases, with 13 bases left in between. This CDR3 is 15 amino acids long. This CDR3 is CASSLGYQRYNEQFF. As DNA, the CDR3 is TGTGCCAGCAGCTTGGGTTACCAGCGGTACAATGAGCAGTTCTTC.

The rearrangement links TRBV12-5 to TRBJ2-5, with 9 bases lining up with TRBD2. The V segment lost 4 bases and the J segment 3 bases; nucleotides outside the gene matches: 6. The CDR3 contains 15 residues. Per the germline V gene, CDR1 is LGHNT and CDR2 is FRNRAP. The CDR3 coding sequence is TGTGCTAGTGGTTCGCCCGTAGCGGGAGAAGAGACCCAGTACTTC. This codes for CASGSPVAGEETQYF.

The gene calls are TRBV7-9 and TRBJ2-5; D unresolved. Germline-derived CDR1 and CDR2 are SEHNR and FQNEAQ (reference sequence). The CDR3 spans 14 residues. Trimming pared 1 base from V and 1 base from J, leaving 7 bases between. CDR3 coding DNA: TGTGCCAGCAGCTTAGGAGACGCCCAAGAGACCCAGTACTTC. Encoded protein: CASSLGDAQETQYF.

The rearrangement uses TRBV5-5 and TRBJ2-5; 15 positions agree with TRBD2. CDR1 and CDR2 (germline): SGHKS, YYEKEE (reference sequence). V was pared by 4 bases and J by 9 bases, with 10 bases of the junction left unmatched. This CDR3 spans 16 amino acids. This chain's CDR3 is CASSPGTSGGSWAQYF. The CDR3 bases are TGTGCCAGCAGCCCTGGGACTAGCGGGGGGTCGTGGGCCCAGTACTTC.

The V and J genes are TRBV5-4 and TRBJ2-1, with 9 bases lining up with TRBD2. V lost 4 bases and J lost 2; bases outside the gene matches: 1. CDR3 length: 14 amino acids. Germline V gene data show CDR1 as SGHNT and CDR2 as YYREEE (reference sequence). The DNA for the CDR3 is TGTGCCAGCAGCGAGCGGGGGGCCTACAATGAGCAGTTCTTC. It translates to CASSERGAYNEQFF.

This clone is a singleton in its sample. The rearrangement uses TRBV6-5 and TRBJ2-1; D perhaps matches TRBD1 (6 bases). The CDR3 sequence is 12 residues long. Germline V gives CDR1 MNHEY, CDR2 SVGAGI. V dropped 5 bases and J dropped 7 bases, with 9 bases sitting between them. CDR3 sequence (DNA): TGTGCCAGCAGTATGGGACATAATGAGCAGTTCTTC. It specifies CASSMGHNEQFF.